This TCR beta chain was recovered during a study of T cells in pancreatic ductal adenocarcinoma. Study results and caveats: Enrichment of CD45RO+ effector over naive T cells in tumors may bias clonality. Tumor and blood clonality did not differ significantly, about 0.1 versus 0.07. Tumor samples had fewer productive templates and roughly 7.3-fold fewer unique clonotypes than blood.

Repertoires were generated with immunoSEQ multiplex PCR, while TCRdb's copy carries only in-frame clones and drops some. Among about 98,000 clones listed, more than 90% were seen once. The sample holds one count of this clone. Its antigen is unidentified. No neoadjuvant therapy was given to the selected pancreatic ductal adenocarcinoma patients before their surgery. Germline V gives CDR1 LNHDA, CDR2 SQIVND (reference sequence). This CDR3 region has 15 residues. The J segment lost 8 bases and the V segment lost 7 bases, leaving 11 bases of the junction unmatched. The receptor's source is a human donor with pancreatic ductal adenocarcinoma. The chain recombines TRBV19 with TRBJ1-4, with 9 bases fitting TRBD1. The source material was PBMCs. The CDR3 loop is CASNYGDRASEKLFF. The CDR3 DNA reads as TGTGCCAGTAATTATGGGGACAGGGCCTCCGAAAAACTGTTTTTT.